The next 21 T cell receptor beta chains were all read from a single sample in a study of spatial heterogeneity in lung cancer. Whole-study findings and limits: Higher tumor mutation counts went along with higher counts of expanded intratumoral alpha and beta TCRs.

Indicated time point: sample taken at primary tumor resection. No cognate antigen is known for these TCRs. TCRdb ran MiXCR on the 5' RACE reads and lists one entry per CDR3 protein. The table has some 5,900 distinct CDR3 sequences, about 7.7% seen once. The specimen was lung tumor tissue, collected at surgery. Receptor source: a female donor with early-stage non-small cell lung cancer.

Relative to its sample, this clonotype is medium-sized. The J gene is TRBJ2-7, the V gene TRBV20-1, with D perhaps matching TRBD2 (6 bases). The CDR3 extends over 17 amino acids. The germline V and J ends were trimmed by 3 bases and 3 bases, with 24 bases remaining between them. CDR1 and CDR2 (germline): DFQATT, SNEGSKA (reference sequence). The CDR3 here is CSARPPSSPSELYEQYF. The CDR3 DNA follows: TGCAGTGCTAGGCCCCCAAGTTCTCCTAGCGAGCTCTACGAGCAGTACTTC.

This clonotype came up many times. The gene calls are TRBV28 and TRBJ2-1, with D hard to call. In germline, CDR1 is MDHEN, CDR2 SYDVKM. The CDR3 sequence is 13 residues long. Deletions cut 3 bases from V and 9 bases from J, with 12 bases between. For the CDR3, the DNA is TGTGCCAGCAGTTTGCCCCTAGTATCTGAGCAGTTCTTC. Its translation: CASSLPLVSEQFF.

Many counts were recorded for this clonotype. The CDR3 nucleotides are TGTGCCAGCAGCGTAGCTACGGGACAGGGGGCGACGGATACGCAGTATTTT. Encoded protein: CASSVATGQGATDTQYF. The chain combines TRBV9 with TRBJ2-3; 12 nucleotides agree with TRBD1. This CDR3 region has 17 residues. Germline CDR1 reads SGDLS; CDR2 reads YYNGEE. V dropped 0 bases and J dropped 6; count of bases not matched to a gene: 8.

By frequency in the sample, this clonotype is medium-sized (0.01 to 0.1%). This chain connects TRBV27 to TRBJ2-7; 10 bases match TRBD1. The CDR3 spans 16 residues. Germline CDR1 is MNHEY and CDR2 is SMNVEV (reference sequence). Germline trimming cut 1 base from V and 6 bases from J; bases unmatched to any gene: 9. The CDR3 sequence: CASSLYLGTGESEQYF. The CDR3 nucleotides are TGTGCCAGCAGTTTATACCTGGGGACAGGGGAATCCGAGCAGTACTTC.

This clonotype is categorized as medium-sized. This CDR3 reads CASSSGQGVTEAFF. The DNA of the CDR3 is TGTGCCAGCAGCTCAGGACAGGGGGTCACTGAAGCTTTCTTT. The rearrangement links TRBV7-8 to TRBJ1-1; 10 bases fit TRBD1. Germline V gives CDR1 SGHVS, CDR2 FQNEAQ. The V gene end was trimmed by 4 bases and the J gene end by 4 bases; junction bases not matched to a gene: 3. This CDR3 has 14 residues.

This clonotype was recorded at least ten times. V usage is TRBV20-1 and J usage is TRBJ2-5; possible D gene TRBD1, 6 bases. The CDR3 is 13 amino acids. Deletions cut 0 bases from V and 5 bases from J, with 10 bases between. Looked up from germline, CDR1 is DFQATT and CDR2 is SNEGSKA (reference sequence). The CDR3 DNA is TGCAGTGCTAGAGAGGTCGACAGGGAGACCCAGTACTTC. It codes for CSAREVDRETQYF.

The sample holds many counts of this clonotype. The chain combines TRBV4-1 with TRBJ2-3, with D unclear. CDR1 and CDR2 (germline): MGHRA, YSYEKL. The V gene lost 4 bases and the J gene lost 7 bases, with 21 bases spanning the gap. The CDR3 length is 16 residues. The CDR3 here is CASSPGIGPETNTQYF. CDR3 nucleotides: TGCGCCAGCAGCCCCGGTATAGGTCCAGAAACGAATACGCAGTATTTT.

This clonotype is judged medium-sized. V gene TRBV7-8 combines with J gene TRBJ2-3, with D possibly matching TRBD1 (5 bases). The germline CDR1 and CDR2 sequences are SGHVS and FQNEAQ. Trimming removed 6 bases at V and 4 bases at J, with 8 bases between. The CDR3 loop spans 12 amino acids. In nucleotides, the CDR3 is TGTGCCAGCAGTCCAGGGCCAGATACGCAGTATTTT. It codes for CASSPGPDTQYF.

This clonotype is deemed medium-sized. The chain carries TRBV19 and TRBJ1-4; D gene ambiguous. The germline V and J ends were trimmed by 9 bases and 8 bases, with 16 bases remaining between them. The CDR3 consists of 13 residues. Germline CDR1 reads LNHDA; CDR2 reads SQIVND (reference sequence). CDR3 nucleotide sequence: TGTGCCAGCGGAGGCCTGCGAGGGGAAAAACTGTTTTTT. Its translation is CASGGLRGEKLFF.

This clonotype is medium-sized (0.01 to 0.1%) within its sample. The chain carries TRBV28 and TRBJ1-1; D remains ambiguous. The germline V and J ends were trimmed by 2 bases and 1 base, with 8 bases remaining between them. CDR3 size: 14 residues. Germline V CDR1 and CDR2: MDHEN, SYDVKM. The CDR3 sequence: CASSLDQQNTEAFF. The CDR3 region has the DNA TGTGCCAGCAGTTTAGACCAGCAGAACACTGAAGCTTTCTTT.

This clonotype was counted at least ten times. The chain employs TRBV20-1 and TRBJ2-5; 10 bases match TRBD2. CDR1 and CDR2 (germline): DFQATT, SNEGSKA (reference sequence). Trimming took 1 base from V and 5 from J; bases not matched to a gene: 7. The CDR3 contains 15 residues. The CDR3 reads CSARAPSGGGETQYF. In DNA, the CDR3 is TGCAGTGCTAGAGCCCCTAGCGGGGGTGGGGAGACCCAGTACTTC.

Ten or more counts support this clonotype. This sequence joins TRBV21-1 and TRBJ1-2; the table's D call TRBD1 went unverified against the DNA. TRBV21-1 is a known pseudogene. This CDR3 is built from 18 residues. The CDR3 nucleotides are TGTGCCAGCAGCAAAAATCGGCAGGGGGCCGAAGCTAACTATGGCTACACCTTC. This gives the protein CASSKNRQGAEANYGYTF.

This clonotype counts as medium-sized. The chain joins TRBV28 to TRBJ2-7; D tentatively fits TRBD1 or TRBD2 (5 bases each). Germline CDR1 MDHEN, CDR2 SYDVKM. CDR3 length: 13 amino acids. Trimming removed 8 bases at V and 3 bases at J, with 14 bases between. The CDR3 coding sequence is TGTGCCAGCTATCGGGACGGCGGCTACGAGCAGTACTTC. It specifies CASYRDGGYEQYF.

The sample holds many counts of this clonotype. The gene calls are TRBV6-2 or TRBV6-3 and TRBJ2-7; TRBD2 might be the D (5 bases). Germline V gene data show CDR1 as MNHEY and CDR2 as SVGEGT. V dropped 4 bases and J dropped 7 bases, with 11 bases sitting between them. This CDR3 spans 12 amino acids. The CDR3 protein is CASSSRTGEQYF. The CDR3 nucleotides are TGTGCCAGCAGTTCCCGGACTGGAGAGCAGTACTTC.

In the case of this clonotype: A much larger clone differs from this one at a single base, so this may be a read error. The V and J genes are TRBV20-1 and TRBJ2-1; D is possibly TRBD1 (6 bases). In germline, CDR1 is DFQATT, CDR2 SNEGSKA (reference sequence). The CDR3 length is 15 residues. V dropped 1 base and J dropped 0 bases, with 10 bases sitting between them. The CDR3 reads CSARGDKSSYNEQFF. Written as DNA, the CDR3 is TGCAGTGCTAGAGGGGACAAGAGCTCCTACAATGAGCAGTTCTTC.

By share of the sample, this clonotype is medium-sized. The rearrangement links TRBV9 to TRBJ2-3; the match to TRBD2 covers 9 bases. The V gene end was trimmed by 4 bases and the J gene end by 2 bases; junction bases not matched to a gene: 8. The CDR3 spans 16 residues. CDR1 is SGDLS, CDR2 YYNGEE, per germline. The CDR3 region is CASSSRLADPTDTQYF. The CDR3 DNA sequence: TGTGCCAGCAGCTCTCGACTAGCGGACCCCACAGATACGCAGTATTTT.

This clonotype is medium-sized (0.01 to 0.1%) within its sample. The J gene is TRBJ2-7, the V gene TRBV27, with D possibly TRBD1 on 5 matching bases. The V end lost 5 bases, the J end lost 4 bases, and 15 bases lay between the germline ends. The CDR3 covers 14 residues. CDR1 is MNHEY, CDR2 SMNVEV, per germline (reference sequence). CDR3 sequence: CASSPLGRVYEQYF. The CDR3 DNA reads TGTGCCAGCAGTCCCCTGGGCAGGGTGTACGAGCAGTACTTC.

This clonotype occurred many times. This chain links TRBV11-2 with TRBJ2-7; the match to TRBD1 covers 7 bases. Germline V gives CDR1 SGHAT, CDR2 FQNNGV. The junction had 7 bases not matched to a gene; V was cut back by 5 bases and J by 3 bases. This CDR3 region has 14 residues. In DNA form, the CDR3 reads TGTGCCAGCAGCCCACAGGGGATTGACTACGAGCAGTACTTC. Its translation: CASSPQGIDYEQYF.

The rearrangement joins TRBV20-1 to TRBJ1-2, with D perhaps matching TRBD1 (5 bases). Germline loops: CDR1 DFQATT, CDR2 SNEGSKA (reference sequence). The CDR3 runs 15 residues. V lost 3 bases, J lost 0 bases, and 14 bases lay in between. CDR3 coding DNA: TGCAGTGCTAGCGGGACGGACTTAGCTAACTATGGCTACACCTTC. The encoded protein is CSASGTDLANYGYTF.

V gene TRBV14 combines with J gene TRBJ1-6; unclear D gene. The CDR3 spans 15 residues. The germline gives CDR1 SGHDN, CDR2 FVKESK. Trimming took 0 bases from V and 10 from J, leaving 13 bases between them. The CDR3 loop is CASSQDPPGRSPLHF. The CDR3 DNA reads as TGTGCCAGCAGCCAAGACCCGCCAGGCCGATCACCCCTCCACTTT.

This clonotype is deemed large. The chain couples TRBV7-2 to TRBJ2-7; 7 positions agree with TRBD2. Germline CDR1 and CDR2: SGHTA and FQGNSA. V trimming: 0 bases; J trimming: 2 bases; junction bases outside the gene matches: 7. CDR3 length equals 16 residues. Here the CDR3 reads CASSLAPSGGAYEQYF. The CDR3, as DNA: TGTGCCAGCAGCTTAGCGCCTAGCGGAGGGGCCTACGAGCAGTACTTC.